The following is a T cell receptor beta chain sequence with its context. The antigen this receptor binds is unknown. Nothing much larger sits one base from this clone, and base qualities are not available. The library was obtained by the immunoSEQ multiplex PCR assay. Regarding the original processing steps: A statistical classification framework was built for diagnosing cytomegalovirus status from the catalog of TCR beta chain sequences. What TCRdb holds here is the immuneACCESS table cut down to in-frame rearrangements. Part of the clones is not present; checked against another copy, under half of the missing clones reflect an unresolved V gene, and the others are unexplained. V, J and clone size reflect that table, while D and trimming were determined from the DNA. The sample table records 130,000 to 150,000 clones; over 80% of these occur just once. Less than 5.5% of the sample is held by the ten biggest clonotypes.

Separate from the approximately 700-subject first cohort, the validation cohort of roughly 120 subjects was the group to which the donors belonged. The data are from a study of cytomegalovirus exposure and HLA in healthy donors (dated by TCRdb to about 2017). About the investigation overall: The 500 to 800 repertoires of the first cohort and the roughly 110 validation repertoires were produced on the same platform, according to a later analysis. The aim of the study was to test whether cataloging public T cell receptors could identify signatures of past pathogen exposure. A separate validation cohort of 100 to 150 different subjects was used in addition to the approximately 700-subject first cohort. High-throughput TCR immunosequencing, statistical association of individual TCRs with disease status, and machine learning were combined to predict cytomegalovirus infection status.

CDR3 length: 16 amino acids, cysteine to phenylalanine. CDR3 DNA only is kept here, 48 bases in frame from base 1. Relative to germline, V is missing 5 bases and J is missing 9 bases, with 11 bases of the junction outside any gene match. The germline V gene (reference sequence) specifies SEHNR as CDR1 and FQNEAQ as CDR2. General findings and caveats noted by the study authors: Of the cluster scores, 85% to 95% were above 0 in a later analysis, which found that TCRs clustered in the first cohort also tended to co-occur in the 120 validation repertoires. In the study, around 150 TCR beta chains were listed as associated with cytomegalovirus. A later analysis lacked HLA typing for the validation cohort, so it scored co-occurrence in that cohort across all 130 or so repertoires. Cytomegalovirus status was reported to be diagnosed by the classifier with high specificity and sensitivity in both the original and validation cohorts. According to the authors, the approach could potentially be generalized to other disease states and immunological phenotypes. Most TCR sequences were observed very rarely across donors, whereas some public TCRs were present in many individuals. A few of the identified cytomegalovirus-associated TCR beta chains were confirmed in vitro to be specific for cytomegalovirus antigens.

The sample comprised PBMCs. Recombination connected TRBV7-9 to TRBJ1-6, with 9 central nucleotides matching TRBD1. The TCR comes from a young man in good health and CMV-seropositive. The CDR3 here reads CASSDLGGGQGSPLHF. Here is the DNA: TGTGCCAGCAGCGACCTCGGGGGGGGACAGGGTTCACCCCTCCACTTT.